This entry lists 26 T cell receptor beta chains sequenced from one sample in a study of radiation and T cells in renal cell carcinoma (dated by TCRdb to the early 2020s). What the time point label conveys for this sample: baseline pretreatment blood. The treatment or condition label, as the study defines it: 15 Gy SBRT to primary tumor, nephrectomy 4 weeks later. Receptor libraries were prepared by the immunoSEQ multiplex PCR assay. Not all clones reach the TCRdb copy of this immuneACCESS table, which keeps in-frame sequences only. Checked studies attribute under half of the gap to unresolved V genes and leave the rest unexplained. Across this sample there are about 140,000 clones, with less than 90% seen only once. Under 30% of the sample is in the top ten clones. Here the sequenced sample was blood, taken from a patient whose treatment included radiotherapy and nephrectomy. Every receptor here comes from a woman in her fifties or sixties with renal cell carcinoma.

The rearrangement links TRBV9 to TRBJ1-2; D not certain. The length of the CDR3 is 13 residues. From germline, CDR1 is SGDLS and CDR2 YYNGEE. V dropped 0 bases and J dropped 4 bases, with 7 bases sitting between them. CDR3 nucleotide sequence: TGTGCCAGCAGCGTAGGCAGGTCCTATGGCTACACCTTC. The encoded protein is CASSVGRSYGYTF. Based on the CDR3 plus reference TRBV9 and TRBJ1-2, the full variable domain is DSGVTQTPKHLITATGQRVTLRCSPRSGDLSVYWYQQSLDQGLQFLIQYYNGEERAKGNILERFSAQQFPDLHSELNLSSLELGDSALYFCASSVGRSYGYTFGSGTRLTVV.

V is TRBV7-8 and J is TRBJ2-7; D call uncertain. Germline V gene data show CDR1 as SGHVS and CDR2 as FQNEAQ. Trimming shortened V by 5 bases and J by 2 bases, and 10 bases separated the two germline ends. The CDR3 has 13 amino acids. DNA for the CDR3: TGTGCCAGCAGCCCAGCCGCAGCCTACGAGCAGTACTTC. Translating it yields CASSPAAAYEQYF.

The chain links TRBV15 to TRBJ2-3; 9 positions agree with TRBD1. Germline values: CDR1 LNHNV, CDR2 YYDKDF (reference sequence). This CDR3 spans 16 amino acids. Losses at the gene ends were 0 bases for V and 4 bases for J; bases not matched to a gene: 5. CDR3 region: CATSRDRDRDADTQYF. CDR3 DNA: TGTGCCACCAGCAGAGATAGGGACAGGGACGCAGATACGCAGTATTTT.

The genes are TRBV19 and TRBJ1-5; D is ambiguous. The ends were cut back, 4 bases at V and 7 bases at J, with 11 bases in the middle. The CDR3 sequence is 13 residues long. Germline CDR1 is LNHDA and CDR2 is SQIVND (reference sequence). The CDR3 region has the DNA TGTGCCAGTAGTACGGATTATGGACAGCCCCAGCATTTT. It yields the protein CASSTDYGQPQHF.

This clone was recorded once. The V call is TRBV7-2, the J call TRBJ2-7, with 7 positions matching TRBD1. Per germline, CDR1 SGHTA and CDR2 FQGNSA. V lost 1 base and J lost 3; bases outside the gene matches: 3. CDR3 length: 14 residues. The CDR3 sequence is CASSLGGGNYEQYF. The CDR3 coding sequence is TGTGCCAGCAGCTTAGGAGGGGGCAACTACGAGCAGTACTTC. Drawing the rest from reference TRBV7-2 and TRBJ2-7, the complete variable domain is GAGVSQSPSNKVTEKGKDVELRCDPISGHTALYWYRQSLGQGLEFLIYFQGNSAPDKSGLPSDRFSAERTGGSVSTLTIQRTQQEDSAVYLCASSLGGGNYEQYFGPGTRLTVT.

The gene calls are TRBV7-3 and TRBJ2-7, with D possibly matching TRBD1 (6 bases). V was shortened by 5 bases and J by 0 bases, with 11 bases between the two germline ends. In germline, CDR1 is SGHTA, CDR2 FQGTGA. The CDR3 consists of 14 residues. CDR3 sequence (DNA): TGTGCCAGCAGCCAACAGGGAAGCTCCTACGAGCAGTACTTC. Residues: CASSQQGSSYEQYF.

This chain joins TRBV6-6 and TRBJ1-5, with D tentatively TRBD1 (5 bases). The germline CDR1 and CDR2 sequences are MNHNY and SVGAGI (reference sequence). Trimming removed 5 bases at V and 7 bases at J, with 6 bases between. CDR3 length equals 11 residues. CDR3 amino acids: CASSGAQPQHF. Written as DNA, the CDR3 is TGTGCCAGCAGTGGGGCCCAGCCCCAGCATTTT.

CDR3 DNA: TGTGCCAGCAGCCTCCGACAGGGACAAGAGACCCAGTACTTC. It codes for CASSLRQGQETQYF. The chain recombines TRBV7-2 with TRBJ2-5, with 7 bases aligning to TRBD1. Trimming at V came to 5 bases and at J to 2 bases, leaving 5 bases not matched to a gene. The germline gives CDR1 SGHTA, CDR2 FQGNSA. The CDR3 covers 14 residues. Variable domain in full (rest from reference TRBV7-2 and TRBJ2-5): GAGVSQSPSNKVTEKGKDVELRCDPISGHTALYWYRQSLGQGLEFLIYFQGNSAPDKSGLPSDRFSAERTGGSVSTLTIQRTQQEDSAVYLCASSLRQGQETQYFGPGTRLLVL.

This clone was seen many times. The V and J genes are TRBV5-1 and TRBJ2-6, with 13 bases fitting TRBD2. The CDR3 loop spans 17 amino acids. After removal of 4 bases from V and 2 bases from J, the junction contained 3 bases not matched to a gene. Germline V gene data show CDR1 as SGHRS and CDR2 as YFSETQ. CDR3 residues: CASSPGLAGPGANVLTF. In nucleotides, the CDR3 is TGCGCCAGCAGCCCGGGACTAGCGGGACCTGGGGCCAACGTCCTGACTTTC.

J is TRBJ1-2 and V is TRBV7-2, with 8 bases matching TRBD1. J was trimmed by 13 bases and V by 4 bases; bases with no gene match: 11. Germline lookup yields CDR1 SGHTA and CDR2 FQGNSA. CDR3 length equals 13 residues. CDR3 in amino acids: CASSWDRPEGATF. The CDR3 DNA sequence: TGTGCCAGCAGCTGGGACAGGCCTGAGGGGGCCACCTTC.

The chain is built from TRBV5-1 and TRBJ1-2, with 8 positions matching TRBD1. The CDR3 runs to 14 residues. Trimming removed 6 bases from V and 6 bases from J; junction bases left unmatched: 10. The V gene's germline CDR1 is SGHRS and CDR2 YFSETQ. Here the CDR3 DNA reads TGCGCCAGCACCTCGCTTGGACAGGGAGATGGCTACACCTTC. It encodes CASTSLGQGDGYTF. Full variable domain (rest looked up from reference TRBV5-1 and TRBJ1-2): KAGVTQTPRYLIKTRGQQVTLSCSPISGHRSVSWYQQTPGQGLQFLFEYFSETQRNKGNFPGRFSGRQFSNSRSEMNVSTLELGDSALYLCASTSLGQGDGYTFGSGTRLTVV.

The J gene is TRBJ2-7, the V gene TRBV5-1, with D possibly TRBD2 on 5 matching bases. V lost 4 bases to trimming and J lost 4 bases, with 9 bases between them. The CDR3 extends over 12 amino acids. The germline V gene has CDR1 SGHRS and CDR2 YFSETQ. This CDR3 is CASSEEAYEQYF. The CDR3 nucleotides read TGCGCCAGCAGCGAGGAGGCATACGAGCAGTACTTC.

The gene calls are TRBV14 and TRBJ2-3, with TRBD1 matching 9 bases. From germline, CDR1 is SGHDN and CDR2 FVKESK. The junction had 12 bases not matched to a gene; V was cut back by 0 bases and J by 5 bases. The CDR3 is made up of 18 amino acids. The CDR3 DNA reads as TGTGCCAGCAGCCAAGATCGGGGGACAGGGATACATGGAGATACGCAGTATTTT. The encoded protein is CASSQDRGTGIHGDTQYF.

The genes are TRBV5-4 and TRBJ2-3; the D gene could be TRBD1 or TRBD2 (5 bases each). This CDR3 is built from 14 residues. V was clipped by 2 bases and J by 4 bases, with 11 bases between them. In germline, CDR1 is SGHNT, CDR2 YYREEE (reference sequence). The CDR3, as DNA: TGTGCCAGCAGCTTAAGGGGAGAGGCAGATACGCAGTATTTT. As protein: CASSLRGEADTQYF.

The rearrangement uses TRBV18 and TRBJ2-5, with a possible D match to TRBD2 (5 bases). The CDR3 extends over 13 amino acids. The V and J ends lost 2 bases and 2 bases respectively, with 6 bases between them. CDR1 is KGHSH and CDR2 is LQKENI in the germline V gene. The CDR3 loop reads CASSPSGQETQYF. The CDR3 region has the DNA TGTGCCAGCTCACCATCGGGGCAAGAGACCCAGTACTTC.

V usage is TRBV7-2 and J usage is TRBJ2-1; D call uncertain. V dropped 1 base and J dropped 6 bases, with 4 bases sitting between them. Germline lookup yields CDR1 SGHTA and CDR2 FQGNSA. There are 12 residues in the CDR3. DNA for the CDR3: TGTGCCAGCAGCTTAGTGGCCAATGAGCAGTTCTTC. Translated, it gives CASSLVANEQFF.

This chain links TRBV27 with TRBJ2-7, with 9 bases aligning to TRBD1. Looked up from germline, CDR1 is MNHEY and CDR2 is SMNVEV (reference sequence). V gave up 3 bases and J gave up 3 bases; unmatched junction bases: 3. This CDR3 is 14 amino acids long. CDR3 in amino acids: CASSLGTGLYEQYF. The CDR3 coding sequence is TGTGCCAGCAGTTTGGGGACAGGGCTCTACGAGCAGTACTTC.

This chain links TRBV7-2 with TRBJ2-5, with 7 bases that match TRBD2. There are 16 residues in the CDR3. CDR1 is SGHTA, CDR2 FQGNSA, per germline. Losses at the gene ends were 4 bases for V and 1 base for J; bases not matched to a gene: 9. CDR3 bases: TGTGCCAGCAGCTCGGCGGCTAGCGGAGTCCAAGAGACCCAGTACTTC. It translates to CASSSAASGVQETQYF.

The chain recombines TRBV10-2 with TRBJ1-1; tentative D call: TRBD1 (6 bases). The CDR3 spans 13 residues. The V gene's germline CDR1 is WSHSY and CDR2 SAAADI. Trimming removed 6 bases at V and 1 base at J, with 9 bases between. The CDR3 loop reads CASSRGGNTEAFF. DNA of the CDR3: TGCGCCAGCAGCAGAGGGGGGAACACTGAAGCTTTCTTT.

This clone occurred many times. The chain recombines TRBV2 with TRBJ1-1; weak D call: TRBD1 (5 bases). CDR1 and CDR2 from the germline V gene are SNHLY and FYNNEI. V lost 8 bases to trimming and J lost 1 base, with 14 bases between them. The CDR3 runs 14 residues. CDR3 DNA: TGTGCCAGCGAAAAAGACAGTCCGAACACTGAAGCTTTCTTT. Translated: CASEKDSPNTEAFF.

This rearrangement joins TRBV30 to TRBJ1-4; the D is unclear. There are 15 residues in the CDR3. CDR1 GTSNPN and CDR2 SVGIG come from the germline V gene (reference sequence). V lost 3 bases and J lost 0, with 11 bases in between. CDR3 region: CAWSGESATNEKLFF. The CDR3 DNA is TGTGCCTGGAGCGGCGAGAGTGCAACTAATGAAAAACTGTTTTTT.

This clone occurred a few times. V gene TRBV2 combines with J gene TRBJ2-5; 8 bases are a match to TRBD2. The CDR3 contains 11 residues. Looked up from germline, CDR1 is SNHLY and CDR2 is FYNNEI. The V segment lost 4 bases and the J segment 10 bases; nucleotides outside the gene matches: 2. CDR3 loop: CASSVGRGQYF. CDR3 coding DNA: TGTGCCAGCAGTGTCGGGAGGGGCCAGTACTTC.

The V call is TRBV28, the J call TRBJ2-1; 9 nucleotides agree with TRBD1. The CDR3 is 13 amino acids. Germline trimming cut 6 bases from V and 9 bases from J; bases unmatched to any gene: 6. Germline-derived CDR1 and CDR2 are MDHEN and SYDVKM. CDR3 region: CASRRTGEGEQFF. The CDR3 DNA follows: TGTGCCAGCAGACGGACAGGGGAGGGTGAGCAGTTCTTC.

The chain couples TRBV5-1 to TRBJ2-7; 9 bases line up with TRBD1. With 0 bases clipped from V and 2 bases from J, the junction kept 3 bases outside the gene matches. Per the germline V gene, CDR1 is SGHRS and CDR2 is YFSETQ. The CDR3 spans 15 residues. DNA for the CDR3: TGCGCCAGCAGCTTGGGTGGACAGGGGCCCTACGAGCAGTACTTC. Translation gives CASSLGGQGPYEQYF. The variable domain in full, with the rest retrieved from reference TRBV5-1 and TRBJ2-7, is KAGVTQTPRYLIKTRGQQVTLSCSPISGHRSVSWYQQTPGQGLQFLFEYFSETQRNKGNFPGRFSGRQFSNSRSEMNVSTLELGDSALYLCASSLGGQGPYEQYFGPGTRLTVT.

This sequence joins TRBV19 and TRBJ2-6, with a weak D call TRBD2 (6 bases). The CDR3 is 14 amino acids. V was clipped by 8 bases and J by 3 bases, with 11 bases between them. Per germline, CDR1 LNHDA and CDR2 SQIVND (reference sequence). Written as DNA, the CDR3 is TGTGCCAGTCTTCCGGGAGTTGGGGCCAACGTCCTGACTTTC. This translates into CASLPGVGANVLTF.

V usage is TRBV4-2 and J usage is TRBJ2-3; TRBD2 matches 9 bases. This CDR3 has 15 residues. Germline lookup yields CDR1 LGHNA and CDR2 YNFKEQ. Trimming took 5 bases from V and 1 from J; bases not matched to a gene: 4. The DNA of the CDR3 is TGTGCCAGCAGCGCGGGAGGGCTACGCACAGATACGCAGTATTTT. Protein: CASSAGGLRTDTQYF.